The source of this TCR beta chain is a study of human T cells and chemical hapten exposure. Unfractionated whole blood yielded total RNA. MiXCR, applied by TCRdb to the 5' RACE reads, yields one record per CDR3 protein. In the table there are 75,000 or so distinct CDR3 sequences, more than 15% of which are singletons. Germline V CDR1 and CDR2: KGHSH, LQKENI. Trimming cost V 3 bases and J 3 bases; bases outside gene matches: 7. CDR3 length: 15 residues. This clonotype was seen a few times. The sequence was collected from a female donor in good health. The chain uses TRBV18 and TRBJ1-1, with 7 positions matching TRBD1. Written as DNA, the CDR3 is TGTGCCAGCTCACCGCCGACAGGGCGGGACACTGAAGCTTTCTTT. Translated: CASSPPTGRDTEAFF.